These T cell receptor beta chains were read from a single sample in a study of a mutant IDH1 vaccine in newly diagnosed glioma. The repertoire was sequenced with immunoSEQ multiplex PCR; TCRdb's copy has only in-frame clones and lacks some. The profile shows more than 80,000 clones, roughly 80% of them singletons. This sample comprised PBMCs, obtained from a glioma patient treated with radiotherapy, temozolomide or both. The source of these receptors is a woman between 45 and 60 years old with glioma. Each CDR3 is given with its conserved first and last residue. Each record gives: J gene, V gene, CDR3 protein.

j_call: TRBJ1-2
v_call: TRBV7-9
cdr3_aa: CASSLASGTGGRGYTF

j_call: TRBJ2-7
v_call: TRBV5-1
cdr3_aa: CASSFESGRTYQQYF

j_call: TRBJ1-1
v_call: TRBV2
cdr3_aa: CASSDRATTEAFF

j_call: TRBJ1-5
v_call: TRBV7-6
cdr3_aa: CASSLGQQNQPQHF

j_call: TRBJ1-5
v_call: TRBV9
cdr3_aa: CASSQGAGIDGNQPQHF

j_call: TRBJ2-1
v_call: TRBV7-9
cdr3_aa: CASSLRQYNEQFF

j_call: TRBJ1-1
v_call: TRBV4-3
cdr3_aa: CASSQDRGTGVTEAFF

j_call: TRBJ2-7
v_call: TRBV9
cdr3_aa: CASSVAGRGPYEQYF

j_call: TRBJ1-3
v_call: TRBV5-1
cdr3_aa: CASSFEAPGNTIYF

j_call: TRBJ2-3
v_call: TRBV14
cdr3_aa: CASRLQGAGDTQYF

j_call: TRBJ1-1
v_call: TRBV7-9
cdr3_aa: CASSSPEGSLHTEAFF

j_call: TRBJ2-7
v_call: TRBV14
cdr3_aa: CASSQGLRARGDEQYF

j_call: TRBJ1-1
v_call: TRBV30
cdr3_aa: CAWSASRVGTEAFF

j_call: TRBJ2-7
v_call: TRBV7-8
cdr3_aa: CASSPGTGWRKEQYF

j_call: TRBJ2-1
v_call: TRBV29-1
cdr3_aa: CSVGLAGPSSYNEQFF

j_call: TRBJ2-2
v_call: TRBV4-1
cdr3_aa: CASSLSVSGNQGELFF

j_call: TRBJ2-7
v_call: TRBV29-1
cdr3_aa: CSVVGGTGAYEQYF

j_call: TRBJ1-1
v_call: TRBV7-9
cdr3_aa: CASSTGGSTEAFF

j_call: TRBJ2-7
v_call: TRBV5-6
cdr3_aa: CASSLLGSYEQYF

j_call: TRBJ1-1
v_call: TRBV4-3
cdr3_aa: CASSPQQGANEAFF

j_call: TRBJ2-3
v_call: TRBV7-2
cdr3_aa: CASSLAPDRVRTDTQYF

j_call: TRBJ2-3
v_call: TRBV5-1
cdr3_aa: CASSLAGDTQYF

j_call: TRBJ2-3
v_call: TRBV9
cdr3_aa: CASGSSGRTDTQYF

j_call: TRBJ2-5
v_call: TRBV10-3
cdr3_aa: CAISGGETQYF

j_call: TRBJ1-1
v_call: TRBV5-6
cdr3_aa: CASSARDADTEAFF

j_call: TRBJ1-2
v_call: TRBV9
cdr3_aa: CASSPGQGPNYGYTF

j_call: TRBJ1-3
v_call: TRBV6-5
cdr3_aa: CASSAAGYSGNTIYF

j_call: TRBJ1-4
v_call: TRBV19
cdr3_aa: CASSIRALKEKLFF

j_call: TRBJ1-5
v_call: TRBV7-6
cdr3_aa: CASSLRQGTYGNQPQHF

j_call: TRBJ1-1
v_call: TRBV6-1
cdr3_aa: CASSRHSMNTEAFF

j_call: TRBJ1-4
v_call: TRBV5-1
cdr3_aa: CASSVGQGAVKLFF

j_call: TRBJ1-2
v_call: TRBV29-1
cdr3_aa: CSIYFNNGFYYGYTF

j_call: TRBJ2-5
v_call: TRBV27
cdr3_aa: CASSLSLRDRVETQYF

j_call: TRBJ2-2
v_call: TRBV7-3
cdr3_aa: CASSSLDTGELFF

j_call: TRBJ2-1
v_call: TRBV6-1
cdr3_aa: CASSRANEQFF

j_call: TRBJ2-5
v_call: TRBV18
cdr3_aa: CASSPGVEETQYF